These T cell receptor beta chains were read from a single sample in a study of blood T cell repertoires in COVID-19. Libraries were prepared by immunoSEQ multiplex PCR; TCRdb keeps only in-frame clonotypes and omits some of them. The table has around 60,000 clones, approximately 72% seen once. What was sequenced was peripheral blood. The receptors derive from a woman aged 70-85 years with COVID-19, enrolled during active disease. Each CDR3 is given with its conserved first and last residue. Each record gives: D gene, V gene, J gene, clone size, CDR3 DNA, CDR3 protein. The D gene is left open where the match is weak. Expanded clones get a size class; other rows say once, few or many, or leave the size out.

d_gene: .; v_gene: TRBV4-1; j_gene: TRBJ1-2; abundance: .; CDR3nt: TGCGCCAGCAGCCACAGGGCTTATGGCTACACCTTC; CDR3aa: CASSHRAYGYTF
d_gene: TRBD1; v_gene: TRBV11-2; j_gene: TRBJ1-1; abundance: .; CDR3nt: TGTGCCAGCAGCTTAGGGACAGGGCTTTCTGAAGCTTTCTTT; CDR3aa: CASSLGTGLSEAFF
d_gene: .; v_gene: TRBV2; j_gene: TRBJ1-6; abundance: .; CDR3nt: TGTGCCAGCAGGGAAGGGCACCTCTCCTATAATTCACCCCTCCACTTT; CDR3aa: CASREGHLSYNSPLHF
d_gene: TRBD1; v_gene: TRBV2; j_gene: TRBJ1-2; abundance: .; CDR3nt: TGTGCCAGCAGTGGGACAGGGCGCAATGGCTACACCTTC; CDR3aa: CASSGTGRNGYTF
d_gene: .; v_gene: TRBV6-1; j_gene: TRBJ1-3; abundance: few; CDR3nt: TGTGCCAGCAGTGAAACAGGCCGGAGCTCTGGAAACACCATATATTTT; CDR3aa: CASSETGRSSGNTIYF
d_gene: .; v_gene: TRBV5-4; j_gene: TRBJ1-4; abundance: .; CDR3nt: TGTGCCAGCAGCGTAAATGAAAAACTGTTTTTT; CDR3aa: CASSVNEKLFF
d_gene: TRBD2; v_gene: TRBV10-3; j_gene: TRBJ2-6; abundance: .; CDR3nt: TGTGCCAATAGCGGGACCGGGGCCAACGTCCTGACTTTC; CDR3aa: CANSGTGANVLTF
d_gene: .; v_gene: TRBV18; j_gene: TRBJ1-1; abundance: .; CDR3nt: TGTGCCAGCTCACAAACGACAGGCTGGGACACTGAAGCTTTCTTT; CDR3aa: CASSQTTGWDTEAFF
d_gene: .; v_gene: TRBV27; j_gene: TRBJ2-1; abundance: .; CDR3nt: TGTGCCAGCAGTTTATCGAGTCAGGGGAATGAGCAGTTCTTC; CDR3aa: CASSLSSQGNEQFF
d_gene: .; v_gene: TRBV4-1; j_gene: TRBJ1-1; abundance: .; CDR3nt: TGCGCCAGCAGCCAAGAATTGCGGGGATTGAACACTGAAGCTTTCTTT; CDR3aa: CASSQELRGLNTEAFF
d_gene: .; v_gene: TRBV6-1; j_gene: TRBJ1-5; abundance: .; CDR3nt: TGTGCCAGCAGTGATGCGGGGATGGGGTATCAGCCCCAGCATTTT; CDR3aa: CASSDAGMGYQPQHF
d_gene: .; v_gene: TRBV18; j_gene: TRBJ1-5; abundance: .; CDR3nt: TGTGCCAGCTCCCAGGGGCCGAATCAGCCCCAGCATTTT; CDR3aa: CASSQGPNQPQHF
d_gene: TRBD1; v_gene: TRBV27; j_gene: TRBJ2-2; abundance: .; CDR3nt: TGTGCCAGCAGTTTATCCGGGACAGTACCTACCGGGGAGCTGTTTTTT; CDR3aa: CASSLSGTVPTGELFF
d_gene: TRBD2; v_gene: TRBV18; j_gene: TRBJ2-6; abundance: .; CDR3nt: TGTGCCAGCTCAACCGGGAGCGGGGCTGGGGCCAACGTCCTGACTTTC; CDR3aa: CASSTGSGAGANVLTF
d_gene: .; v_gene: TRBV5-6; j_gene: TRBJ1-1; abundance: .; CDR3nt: TGTGCCAGCAGCAGTTTCGGACAGATGAACACTGAAGCTTTCTTT; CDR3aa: CASSSFGQMNTEAFF
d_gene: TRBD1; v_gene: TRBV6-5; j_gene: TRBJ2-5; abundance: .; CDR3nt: TGTGCCAGCAGTTACTCGACGGACAGGGGGCAAGAGACCCAGTACTTC; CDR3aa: CASSYSTDRGQETQYF
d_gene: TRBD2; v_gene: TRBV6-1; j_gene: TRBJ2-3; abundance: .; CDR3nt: TGTGCCAGCAGTGAGCGGACTAGCGGGGGAGATACGCAGTATTTT; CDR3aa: CASSERTSGGDTQYF